These 25 T cell receptor beta chains were all obtained from the same sample, sequenced in a study of vaccination effects on CD4 cells after COVID-19 (dated by TCRdb to between 2021 and 2022). No cognate antigen is known for these TCRs. The ViraFEST assay stimulated PBMC with viral peptide pools and then used TCR sequencing to identify antigen-specific CD4+ T cell clonotypes by expansion. After around 11 days of culture, CD4+ T cells were isolated with the EasySep CD4+ T cell isolation kit. Participants received two doses of either the BNT162b2 or the mRNA-1273 mRNA SARS-CoV-2 vaccine. The library was made by the immunoSEQ multiplex PCR assay. TCRdb took over this immuneACCESS table, retaining in-frame rearrangements with V and J assigned. Such tables are incomplete; in checked studies, under half of the missing clones stem from an unresolved V gene, and the remainder is unexplained. Within this sample are approximately 28,000 clones, with over 75% of them counted one time only. Together, the top ten hold less than 6% of the sample.

Material: CD4+ T cells from PBMCs cultured with SARS-CoV-2 spike peptides, obtained after COVID-19 vaccination. In the paper's terms, the cell subset or site label means: SARS-CoV-2 spike overlapping peptide pool stimulation. The receptors originated from a human donor who received a COVID-19 vaccine. Some clones in this sample may be carry-over from other donors' samples.

This chain uses TRBV5-8 with TRBJ2-1, with D maybe TRBD2 (6 bases). The CDR3 covers 15 residues. The germline V gene has CDR1 SGHTS and CDR2 YDEGEE. Between the trimmed V and J ends, which lost 7 bases and 0 bases, there was a span of 14 bases. CDR3 residues: CASPSDGSSYNEQFF. The CDR3 DNA follows: TGTGCCAGCCCAAGCGACGGGAGCTCCTACAATGAGCAGTTCTTC.

The V and J genes are TRBV6-5 and TRBJ2-6; D possibly uses TRBD1 or TRBD2 (5 bases each). CDR1 and CDR2 (germline): MNHEY, SVGAGI. Trimming cost V 7 bases and J 0 bases, with 10 bases left between them. The CDR3 consists of 15 residues. The CDR3 DNA reads as TGTGCCAGCACCGGGGCAGACTCTGGGGCCAACGTCCTGACTTTC. This gives the protein CASTGADSGANVLTF.

The gene calls are TRBV19 and TRBJ1-1; 8 bases line up with TRBD1. This CDR3 region has 15 residues. Trimming cost V 5 bases and J 4 bases; bases outside gene matches: 9. The germline V gene has CDR1 LNHDA and CDR2 SQIVND (reference sequence). For the CDR3, the DNA is TGTGCCAGTAGTTTTACTCTTACAGGGGGCACTGAAGCTTTCTTT. Translated, it gives CASSFTLTGGTEAFF.

This chain connects TRBV5-1 to TRBJ2-3; 9 bases agree with TRBD1. CDR1 and CDR2 from the germline V gene are SGHRS and YFSETQ. The CDR3 extends over 14 amino acids. V shed 4 bases, J shed 6 bases, and the junction held 6 bases outside the gene matches. DNA of the CDR3: TGCGCCAGCAGCCCCGGGACAGGGACCGATACGCAGTATTTT. Translated: CASSPGTGTDTQYF.

The chain is built from TRBV5-8 and TRBJ1-1; 11 bases are a match to TRBD1. The CDR3 has 20 residues. J gave up 0 bases and V 7 bases, and 20 bases lay outside the gene matches. Germline V CDR1 and CDR2: SGHTS, YDEGEE. The CDR3 DNA follows: TGTGCCAGCCCTATCGGACAGGGGGCTACTTACAATGATTTGAACACTGAAGCTTTCTTT. Residues: CASPIGQGATYNDLNTEAFF. Combining the CDR3 with reference TRBV5-8 and TRBJ1-1 gives the whole variable domain EAGVTQSPTHLIKTRGQQATLRCSPISGHTSVYWYQQALGLGLQFLLWYDEGEERNRGNFPPRFSGRQFPNYSSELNVNALELEDSALYLCASPIGQGATYNDLNTEAFFGQGTRLTVV.

The chain employs TRBV6-4 and TRBJ2-7; D assignment may be TRBD1 or TRBD2 (7 bases each). The germline CDR1 and CDR2 sequences are MRHNA and SNTAGT. The CDR3 has 15 amino acids. Trimming left V 7 bases short and J 4 bases short, with 20 bases between. CDR3 in DNA: TGTGCCAGCACCACGGGGCAGGGGGAGGGATACGAGCAGTACGTC. Translated, it gives CASTTGQGEGYEQYV.

The chain is built from TRBV6-5 and TRBJ1-3, with 8 bases that match TRBD1. Germline assignment: CDR1 MNHEY and CDR2 SVGAGI. The CDR3 is made up of 13 amino acids. Germline trimming cut 7 bases from V and 4 bases from J; bases unmatched to any gene: 3. The chain's CDR3 is CASTRDRGNTIYF. In DNA form, the CDR3 reads TGTGCCAGCACTCGGGACAGGGGAAACACCATATATTTT.

This chain joins TRBV4-1 and TRBJ2-1; the match to TRBD1 covers 8 bases. The CDR3 runs 14 residues. Germline V gene data show CDR1 as MGHRA and CDR2 as YSYEKL. After removal of 4 bases from V and 8 bases from J, the junction contained 7 bases not matched to a gene. The CDR3 DNA reads TGCGCCAGCAGCCTCCGGACAGGGTTGGATGAGCAGTTCTTC. Residues: CASSLRTGLDEQFF.

V gene TRBV7-6 combines with J gene TRBJ2-1, with D perhaps matching TRBD1 (6 bases). The V gene lost 3 bases and the J gene lost 2 bases, with 11 bases spanning the gap. Germline lookup yields CDR1 SGHVS and CDR2 FNYEAQ. The CDR3 length is 15 residues. The CDR3 spells CASSFTQGPYNEQFF. DNA for the CDR3: TGTGCCAGCAGCTTTACGCAGGGGCCCTACAATGAGCAGTTCTTC.

The rearrangement joins TRBV6-5 to TRBJ2-5; a weak D match, TRBD1 (6 bases). Trimming took 4 bases from V and 5 from J, leaving 17 bases between them. CDR1 MNHEY and CDR2 SVGAGI come from the germline V gene. The CDR3 sequence is 15 residues long. The CDR3 loop is CASSSSPTGTETQYF. The CDR3 coding sequence is TGTGCCAGCAGTTCATCGCCGACAGGCACGGAGACCCAGTACTTC.

This chain uses TRBV5-4 with TRBJ1-6; perhaps TRBD1 as D (5 bases). The V end was cut by 1 base, the J end by 10 bases, with 12 bases between. The germline V gene has CDR1 SGHNT and CDR2 YYREEE (reference sequence). The CDR3 is 14 residues long. In nucleotides, the CDR3 is TGTGCCAGCAGCTTGCAGGGAATTAGCTCACCCCTCCACTTT. Translated, it gives CASSLQGISSPLHF.

The rearrangement links TRBV28 to TRBJ1-2; D perhaps matches TRBD1 (6 bases). Germline-derived CDR1 and CDR2 are MDHEN and SYDVKM. This CDR3 has 17 residues. The V end lost 3 bases, the J end lost 4 bases, and 21 bases lay between the germline ends. The CDR3 loop reads CASSFLQGSRLGYGYTF. In nucleotides, the CDR3 is TGTGCCAGCAGTTTTTTACAGGGTAGTCGTTTAGGCTATGGCTACACCTTC.

The CDR3 loop reads CASSLDRRAEAFF. In DNA form, the CDR3 reads TGTGCCAGCAGTTTGGACAGGAGAGCTGAAGCTTTCTTT. The V call is TRBV6-5, the J call TRBJ1-1; 7 positions agree with TRBD1. The CDR3 consists of 13 residues. V shed 4 bases, J shed 6 bases, and the junction held 5 bases outside the gene matches. The germline V gene encodes CDR1 MNHEY and CDR2 SVGAGI.

The chain links TRBV5-1 to TRBJ2-2; no reliable D call. The CDR3 extends over 15 amino acids. Between the trimmed V and J ends, which lost 4 bases and 4 bases, there was a span of 14 bases. The germline gives CDR1 SGHRS, CDR2 YFSETQ. CDR3 sequence (DNA): TGCGCCAGCAGCCCCGTTGAGCAAACCACCGGGGAGCTGTTTTTT. It is translated as CASSPVEQTTGELFF.

The chain links TRBV2 to TRBJ1-1; possible D gene TRBD1, 5 bases. The V gene's germline CDR1 is SNHLY and CDR2 FYNNEI. The CDR3 covers 14 residues. V dropped 8 bases and J dropped 6 bases, with 19 bases sitting between them. The CDR3 loop reads CASGNRGLWSEAFF. The CDR3 nucleotides read TGTGCCAGCGGGAATAGGGGCTTATGGTCTGAAGCTTTCTTT.

The chain joins TRBV20-1 to TRBJ1-1; a possible D gene is TRBD1 (6 bases). CDR3 length: 11 residues. The V end lost 3 bases, the J end lost 8 bases, and 10 bases lay between the germline ends. Germline CDR1 DFQATT, CDR2 SNEGSKA (reference sequence). CDR3 bases: TGCAGTGCTAGTAGACAGGTAGAAGCTTTCTTT. This gives the protein CSASRQVEAFF.

V gene TRBV5-1 combines with J gene TRBJ2-2; D uncertain. CDR1 and CDR2 (germline): SGHRS, YFSETQ. This CDR3 region has 17 residues. The V gene lost 0 bases and the J gene lost 1 base, with 13 bases spanning the gap. CDR3 sequence (DNA): TGCGCCAGCAGCTTGGGGCCCGCCGTGGGGAACACCGGGGAGCTGTTTTTT. Protein: CASSLGPAVGNTGELFF.

The chain uses TRBV5-1 and TRBJ1-3, with D unresolved. Trimming took 1 base from V and 4 from J, leaving 9 bases between them. The CDR3 covers 14 residues. The germline gives CDR1 SGHRS, CDR2 YFSETQ. CDR3 protein: CASSLRDAGNTIYF. The CDR3 DNA reads TGCGCCAGCAGCTTGAGGGATGCAGGAAACACCATATATTTT.

The chain has TRBV5-8 and TRBJ2-3, with 10 bases lining up with TRBD1. The CDR3 sequence is 14 residues long. The germline CDR1 and CDR2 sequences are SGHTS and YDEGEE. J gave up 1 base and V 7 bases, and 3 bases lay outside the gene matches. Here the CDR3 reads CASPGTGGTDTQYF. CDR3 nucleotide sequence: TGTGCCAGCCCCGGGACAGGGGGCACAGATACGCAGTATTTT.

About this clone: The same CDR3 is also encoded by other DNA sequences in this sample. The chain couples TRBV5-1 to TRBJ2-3, with D perhaps TRBD1 or TRBD2 (5 bases each). The CDR3 runs 14 residues. Germline lookup yields CDR1 SGHRS and CDR2 YFSETQ. Trimming shortened V by 4 bases and J by 2 bases, and 11 bases separated the two germline ends. In DNA form, the CDR3 reads TGCGCCAGCAGCCCTGGGGGTATCACAGATACGCAGTATTTT. Translation: CASSPGGITDTQYF.

V usage is TRBV21-1 and J usage is TRBJ2-5; the tabulated D call, TRBD2, remains unverified against the DNA. TRBV21-1 is termed a pseudogene. This CDR3 has 16 residues. The CDR3 DNA is TGTGCCAGCAGCAAGGGGGGGGATTTTATACCGGAGACCCAGTACTTC. This encodes CASSKGGDFIPETQYF.

This rearrangement joins TRBV25-1 to TRBJ2-2; the D is unclear. V was trimmed by 5 bases and J by 5 bases, leaving 12 bases between them. The CDR3 totals 14 residues. Germline values: CDR1 MGHDK, CDR2 SYGVNS. CDR3 residues: CASSQGYSTGELFF. Written as DNA, the CDR3 is TGTGCCAGCAGTCAAGGGTATAGTACCGGGGAGCTGTTTTTT.

V gene TRBV6-1 combines with J gene TRBJ2-7; D gene unclear. Trimming took off 1 base at V and 1 base at J, with 8 bases between the two ends. The germline gives CDR1 MNHNS, CDR2 SASEGT. The CDR3 length is 14 residues. The CDR3 DNA reads TGTGCCAGCAGTGAAGTTGGCGGTTCCTACGAGCAGTACGTC. Translation gives CASSEVGGSYEQYV.

This clone turned up a few times. The V and J genes are TRBV4-1 and TRBJ1-5; D is possibly TRBD1 (6 bases). The CDR3 runs to 16 residues. V lost 0 bases and J 5 bases, leaving 14 bases between the germline ends. In germline, CDR1 is MGHRA, CDR2 YSYEKL. CDR3 DNA sequence: TGCGCCAGCAGCCAAGATGGATCACAGGGATATCAGCCCCAGCATTTT. Translated: CASSQDGSQGYQPQHF.

This sequence joins TRBV5-8 and TRBJ2-2; 8 bases match TRBD1. Germline values: CDR1 SGHTS, CDR2 YDEGEE. Germline trimming cut 4 bases from V and 6 bases from J; bases unmatched to any gene: 5. The CDR3 is 14 residues long. CDR3 sequence (DNA): TGTGCCAGCAGCAGCAGGGGGCGGGCCGGGGAGCTGTTTTTT. It yields the protein CASSSRGRAGELFF.